The clone carrying this T cell receptor (beta chain) was seen only once. As yet, its antigen is unknown. Approximately 100,000 TCR templates per sample were sequenced. Produced via immunoSEQ multiplex PCR; TCRdb's table is partial and in-frame only. Here the sample spans over 80,000 clones, roughly 94% being singletons. This entry comes from a study of siplizumab effects on memory and regulatory T cells. CDR3 length equals 15 residues. V was cut by 3 bases and J by 9 bases, with 21 bases left in between. Germline CDR1 SGHNT, CDR2 YYREEE (reference sequence). Points from the study as a whole: Roughly 75-97% of proliferating CD4+ or CD8+ clones lacked a naive or memory phenotype that could be assigned.

The sequence was obtained from a human donor in good health. This chain joins TRBV5-4 and TRBJ1-2, with a tentative D call TRBD1 (6 bases). Specimen: non-Treg CD4+ T cells sorted from blood. The CDR3 coding sequence is TGTGCCAGCAGCTCTGTAGGGGGGGCTTCCAGTCGCTACACCTTC. It specifies CASSSVGGASSRYTF.